This TCR beta chain was sequenced for a study of long-term antiretroviral therapy in people with HIV. General study results and limits: Post-ART samples showed increased diversity that remained below transplant donor control levels. HIV repertoires covered narrower CDR3 length ranges than controls did. Clonotypes expanded prior to ART showed repertoire dominance at all sampled time points.

Germline V gene data show CDR1 as SGHDT and CDR2 as YYEEEE. This CDR3 region has 13 residues. Note on this clone: Its antigen is not known.

Running of the v3.0 immunoSEQ assay took place at survey level. TCRdb's table, derived via immunoSEQ multiplex PCR, lists solely in-frame clones and lacks some. This table holds 30,000 to 40,000 clones, about 86% found once. This clonotype originated in a woman younger than 30 with HIV. This specimen was unsorted PBMCs, taken just before starting antiretroviral therapy. The chain couples TRBV5-6 to TRBJ2-5; possible D gene TRBD1, 6 bases. The DNA matches TRBJ2-7 better at its end, which makes the J call doubtful. CDR3 sequence reads: CASSLDRVYEQYF. CDR3 sequence (DNA): TGTGCCAGCAGCTTGGACAGGGTCTACGAGCAGTACTTC.